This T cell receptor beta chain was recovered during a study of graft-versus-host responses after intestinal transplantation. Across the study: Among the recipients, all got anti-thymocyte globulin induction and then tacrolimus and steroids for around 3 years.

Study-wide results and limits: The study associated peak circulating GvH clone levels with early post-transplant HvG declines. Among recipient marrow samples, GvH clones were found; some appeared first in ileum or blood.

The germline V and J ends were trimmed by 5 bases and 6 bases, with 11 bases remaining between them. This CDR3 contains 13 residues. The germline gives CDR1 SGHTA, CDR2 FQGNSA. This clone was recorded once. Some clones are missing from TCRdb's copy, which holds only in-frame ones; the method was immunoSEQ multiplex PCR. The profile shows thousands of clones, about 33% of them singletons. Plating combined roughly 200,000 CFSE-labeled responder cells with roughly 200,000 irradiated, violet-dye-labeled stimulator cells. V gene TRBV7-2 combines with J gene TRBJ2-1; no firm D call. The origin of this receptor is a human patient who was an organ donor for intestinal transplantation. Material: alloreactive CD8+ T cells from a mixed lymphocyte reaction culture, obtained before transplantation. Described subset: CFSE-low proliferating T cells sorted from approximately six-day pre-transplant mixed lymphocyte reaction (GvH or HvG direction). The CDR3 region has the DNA TGTGCCAGCAGCCCCCCTACTGGCAATGAGCAGTTCTTC. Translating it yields CASSPPTGNEQFF. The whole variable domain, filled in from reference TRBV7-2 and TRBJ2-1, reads GAGVSQSPSNKVTEKGKDVELRCDPISGHTALYWYRQSLGQGLEFLIYFQGNSAPDKSGLPSDRFSAERTGGSVSTLTIQRTQQEDSAVYLCASSPPTGNEQFFGPGTRLTVL.